Following are 22 T cell receptor beta chains from one sample sequenced in a study of cytomegalovirus exposure and HLA in healthy donors. Sequenced by immunoSEQ multiplex PCR; TCRdb stores in-frame clones only, minus some. The sample has around 220,000 clones, almost 90% seen once; the top ten hold 2.9%. Sequencing was carried out using PBMCs. These receptors all stem from a woman aged 18 to 35 in good health and CMV-seronegative.

This clone was recorded a few times. The gene calls are TRBV5-1 and TRBJ2-7; 11 positions agree with TRBD2. The CDR3 consists of 13 residues. In germline, CDR1 is SGHRS, CDR2 YFSETQ. The junction had 0 bases not matched to a gene; V was cut back by 0 bases and J by 7 bases. The CDR3 sequence: CASSLGLAGEQYF. For the CDR3, the DNA is TGCGCCAGCAGCTTGGGACTAGCGGGAGAGCAGTACTTC.

This clone has only a few counts. V gene TRBV6-1 combines with J gene TRBJ2-1, with TRBD1 matching over 8 bases. The germline V gene has CDR1 MNHNS and CDR2 SASEGT. Germline trimming cut 3 bases from V and 5 bases from J; bases unmatched to any gene: 6. The length of the CDR3 is 15 residues. CDR3 amino acids: CASSEGTGGHNEQFF. CDR3 nucleotides: TGTGCCAGCAGTGAGGGAACAGGGGGACACAATGAGCAGTTCTTC.

J is TRBJ2-7 and V is TRBV9, with D perhaps matching TRBD1 (5 bases). The CDR3 contains 13 residues. Germline CDR1 is SGDLS and CDR2 is YYNGEE. V was clipped by 2 bases and J by 3 bases, with 9 bases between them. The CDR3 DNA reads as TGTGCCAGCAGCGTCGACAGAGACTACGAGCAGTACTTC. This gives the protein CASSVDRDYEQYF.

This chain uses TRBV28 with TRBJ2-7, with D possibly being TRBD1 (5 bases). The CDR3 runs to 16 residues. Germline V gene lookup returns CDR1 MDHEN and CDR2 SYDVKM. The germline V and J ends were trimmed by 5 bases and 0 bases, with 17 bases remaining between them. The CDR3: CASSQPFTGFSYEQYF. The CDR3 DNA reads TGTGCCAGCAGTCAACCATTCACAGGTTTCTCCTACGAGCAGTACTTC.

CDR3 bases: TGTGCCAGCAGCCTAGTTACAGGGGGCGCTGGCGGGGAGCTGTTTTTT. Its translation is CASSLVTGGAGGELFF. The rearrangement links TRBV5-6 to TRBJ2-2, with 9 bases matching TRBD1. The CDR3 runs to 16 residues. V lost 4 bases and J lost 7; bases outside the gene matches: 11. CDR1 and CDR2 from the germline V gene are SGHDT and YYEEEE.

The table lists this clone with a count of one. The gene calls are TRBV7-7 and TRBJ2-7; tentative D call: TRBD1 (7 bases). The germline CDR1 and CDR2 sequences are SSHAT and FNYEAQ (reference sequence). This CDR3 is 13 amino acids long. The CDR3, as DNA: TGTGCTAGCGCGGAGGGGGCAGCGTACGAGCAGTACTTC. This sequence encodes CASAEGAAYEQYF.

The chain uses TRBV6-6 and TRBJ2-7; D is unresolved. CDR1 MNHNY and CDR2 SVGAGI come from the germline V gene (reference sequence). The CDR3 runs 15 residues. V lost 7 bases, J lost 2 bases, and 18 bases lay in between. The CDR3 reads CASTQSLLTTYEQYF. CDR3 bases: TGTGCCAGCACTCAGTCCCTCCTAACTACCTACGAGCAGTACTTC.

V usage is TRBV7-9 and J usage is TRBJ2-7; TRBD1 matches 7 bases. The CDR3 is 18 residues long. Looked up from germline, CDR1 is SEHNR and CDR2 is FQNEAQ (reference sequence). V lost 2 bases, J lost 1 base, and 14 bases stayed unmatched. The CDR3 protein is CASSLRRRWDSTSYEQYF. The CDR3 bases are TGTGCCAGCAGCTTAAGGAGGAGGTGGGACAGTACATCCTACGAGCAGTACTTC.

The rearrangement links TRBV4-1 to TRBJ2-6, with D maybe TRBD2 (5 bases). Trimming took off 1 base at V and 0 bases at J, with 10 bases between the two ends. This CDR3 is 17 amino acids long. Germline CDR1 is MGHRA and CDR2 is YSYEKL. The CDR3 reads CASSQVATNSGANVLTF. The CDR3 DNA follows: TGCGCCAGCAGCCAAGTGGCGACTAACTCTGGGGCCAACGTCCTGACTTTC.

This clone was seen once. The chain couples TRBV4-2 to TRBJ1-5, with D unclear. The CDR3 length is 14 residues. Germline CDR1 reads LGHNA; CDR2 reads YNFKEQ. V shed 1 base and J shed 5 bases, with 9 bases lying between them. Written as DNA, the CDR3 is TGTGCCAGCAGCCAAGCCCAGGCCTATCAGCCCCAGCATTTT. It specifies CASSQAQAYQPQHF.

This chain uses TRBV6-6 with TRBJ2-7, with 9 bases fitting TRBD1. V lost 6 bases to trimming and J lost 4 bases; unmatched junction nucleotides: 10. This CDR3 comprises 15 residues. Looked up from germline, CDR1 is MNHNY and CDR2 is SVGAGI (reference sequence). CDR3 region: CASSKDRGGLYEQYF. The CDR3 region has the DNA TGTGCCAGCAGCAAGGACAGGGGCGGACTTTACGAGCAGTACTTC.

The chain couples TRBV4-1 to TRBJ2-3, with 10 bases lining up with TRBD1. From germline, CDR1 is MGHRA and CDR2 YSYEKL. Losses at the gene ends were 1 base for V and 3 bases for J; bases not matched to a gene: 4. This CDR3 has 16 residues. CDR3 DNA: TGCGCCAGCAGCCAAGTGAGGGGACAGGGGACAGATACGCAGTATTTT. It specifies CASSQVRGQGTDTQYF.

V usage is TRBV7-2 and J usage is TRBJ2-2, with 7 bases matching TRBD1. The CDR3 is 14 residues long. Per germline, CDR1 SGHTA and CDR2 FQGNSA. After removal of 4 bases from V and 6 bases from J, the junction contained 5 bases not matched to a gene. DNA for the CDR3: TGTGCCAGCAGCTACCAGGGGGAGCCCGGGGAGCTGTTTTTT. It yields the protein CASSYQGEPGELFF. Combining the CDR3 with reference TRBV7-2 and TRBJ2-2 gives the whole variable domain GAGVSQSPSNKVTEKGKDVELRCDPISGHTALYWYRQSLGQGLEFLIYFQGNSAPDKSGLPSDRFSAERTGGSVSTLTIQRTQQEDSAVYLCASSYQGEPGELFFGEGSRLTVL.

The rearrangement links TRBV9 to TRBJ2-3, with 9 nucleotides matching TRBD2. V was pared by 6 bases and J by 2 bases, with 7 bases of the junction left unmatched. From germline, CDR1 is SGDLS and CDR2 YYNGEE. The CDR3 covers 15 residues. The CDR3 here is CASTPSGTITDTQYF. In DNA form, the CDR3 reads TGTGCCAGCACACCTAGCGGGACCATCACAGATACGCAGTATTTT.

The CDR3 is CASSERAGEGSYEQYF. CDR3 nucleotide sequence: TGTGCCAGCAGTGAACGGGCGGGGGAAGGATCCTACGAGCAGTACTTC. The gene calls are TRBV6-1 and TRBJ2-7; TRBD2 agrees at 7 bases. The CDR3 sequence is 16 residues long. CDR1 and CDR2 from the germline V gene are MNHNS and SASEGT. Trimming cost V 2 bases and J 1 base; bases outside gene matches: 8.

The V call is TRBV2, the J call TRBJ2-7, with a tentative D call TRBD1 (6 bases). Trimming removed 7 bases at V and 0 bases at J, with 19 bases between. CDR3 size: 16 residues. Germline CDR1 reads SNHLY; CDR2 reads FYNNEI. The CDR3 DNA reads as TGTGCCAGCACCGATCCCGGGACACCGTTCTCCTACGAGCAGTACTTC. Translating gives CASTDPGTPFSYEQYF.

V and J are TRBV5-6 and TRBJ2-3, with 9 bases that match TRBD2. Trimming removed 1 base from V and 5 bases from J; junction bases left unmatched: 2. Germline CDR1 is SGHDT and CDR2 is YYEEEE. This CDR3 region has 14 residues. CDR3 loop: CASSLPSGIDTQYF. DNA for the CDR3: TGTGCCAGCAGCTTGCCTAGCGGGATAGATACGCAGTATTTT.

Here the CDR3 DNA reads TGCAGCGCCGACAAAGGGGGGGCTGGTGCTGAAGCTTTCTTT. Amino acid sequence: CSADKGGAGAEAFF. The chain combines TRBV29-1 with TRBJ1-1; D is perhaps TRBD1 (6 bases). The V gene's germline CDR1 is SQVTM and CDR2 ANQGSEA. V was cut by 7 bases and J by 6 bases, with 21 bases left in between. The CDR3 runs to 14 residues.

The chain is built from TRBV15 and TRBJ2-3, with TRBD1 matching 7 bases. The germline V gene encodes CDR1 LNHNV and CDR2 YYDKDF (reference sequence). The CDR3 has 13 amino acids. V was clipped by 7 bases and J by 4 bases; unmatched bases: 5. DNA for the CDR3: TGTGCCACCAAAAAACAGGGGTCAGATACGCAGTATTTT. Its translation: CATKKQGSDTQYF.

The chain couples TRBV9 to TRBJ2-7; 7 bases match TRBD2. The germline gives CDR1 SGDLS, CDR2 YYNGEE. V was clipped by 0 bases and J by 2 bases; unmatched bases: 5. This CDR3 has 15 amino acids. CDR3: CASSVGREGTYEQYF. The CDR3, as DNA: TGTGCCAGCAGCGTAGGGAGGGAGGGGACCTACGAGCAGTACTTC.

V usage is TRBV30 and J usage is TRBJ2-1; 13 bases are shared with TRBD2. V dropped 0 bases and J dropped 8; count of bases not matched to a gene: 1. CDR1 and CDR2 (germline): GTSNPN, SVGIG (reference sequence). This CDR3 is built from 14 residues. CDR3 loop: CAWSVLAGGDEQFF. The CDR3, as DNA: TGTGCCTGGAGTGTACTAGCGGGGGGGGATGAGCAGTTCTTC. Complete variable domain (other parts from reference TRBV30 and TRBJ2-1): SQTIHQWPATLVQPVGSPLSLECTVEGTSNPNLYWYRQAAGRGLQLLFYSVGIGQISSEVPQNLSASRPQDRQFILSSKKLLLSDSGFYLCAWSVLAGGDEQFFGPGTRLTVL.

As concerns this clone: The junction shows a germline mismatch at one end, possibly a read error. The CDR3 DNA sequence: TGTGCCAGCAGAGAAGGGCCCCAGCCCCAGCATTTT. Protein sequence: CASREGPQPQHF. The genes are TRBV6-1 and TRBJ1-5; D gene unclear. The CDR3 extends over 12 amino acids. Per the germline V gene, CDR1 is MNHNS and CDR2 is SASEGT.